Shown below are 21 T cell receptor beta chains from a single sample sequenced in a study of human T cells and chemical hapten exposure. Each CDR3 protein gets one entry after TCRdb re-called the RACE reads with MiXCR. The sample holds fewer than 85,000 distinct CDR3 sequences, roughly a tenth seen once. The time point is: patch test 2, 6 weeks after DPC sensitization. As for treatment: therapeutic diphenylcyclopropenone sensitization with weekly scalp DPC. Source: whole blood, taken in connection with sensitization to the hapten diphenylcyclopropenone (DPC). The receptors come from a woman aged 25 to 45 with alopecia areata. Some clones in this sample may be carry-over from other donors' samples.

In its sample, this clonotype was seen once. This chain joins TRBV5-1 and TRBJ1-2; perhaps TRBD1 as D (5 bases). Germline V gene sequence: CDR1 SGHRS, CDR2 YFSETQ. CDR3 length: 14 amino acids. V was trimmed by 3 bases and J by 5 bases, leaving 14 bases between them. DNA for the CDR3: TGCGCCAGCAGCTCATCAGGGTTTGATTATGGCTACACCTTC. Translation gives CASSSSGFDYGYTF.

This clonotype came up many times. The genes are TRBV28 and TRBJ1-5; D is possibly TRBD1 (5 bases). Germline CDR1 MDHEN, CDR2 SYDVKM. The V gene lost 6 bases and the J gene lost 6 bases, with 18 bases spanning the gap. CDR3 length: 15 residues. The CDR3 nucleotides read TGTGCCAGCAGCGCCGGTGGGGCGCGGGTTCAGCCCCAGCATTTT. It translates to CASSAGGARVQPQHF. The variable domain in full, completed from reference TRBV28 and TRBJ1-5, reads DVKVTQSSRYLVKRTGEKVFLECVQDMDHENMFWYRQDPGLGLRLIYFSYDVKMKEKGDIPEGYSVSREKKERFSLILESASTNQTSMYLCASSAGGARVQPQHFGDGTRLSIL.

This clonotype was seen ten or more times. This sequence joins TRBV7-8 and TRBJ2-3; 10 nucleotides align to TRBD2. Per the germline V gene, CDR1 is SGHVS and CDR2 is FQNEAQ. CDR3 length: 15 amino acids. V was clipped by 3 bases and J by 5 bases; unmatched bases: 5. The chain's CDR3 is CASSFSGGAVDTQYF. The CDR3 nucleotides are TGTGCCAGCAGCTTCAGCGGGGGGGCCGTAGATACGCAGTATTTT.

This clonotype was counted between two and nine times. V usage is TRBV29-1 and J usage is TRBJ2-1; D call uncertain. Germline CDR1 and CDR2: SQVTM and ANQGSEA. The CDR3 loop spans 12 amino acids. V was trimmed by 5 bases and J by 5 bases, leaving 10 bases between them. CDR3 sequence reads: CSVRPGNNEQFF. In DNA, the CDR3 is TGCAGCGTTAGGCCTGGGAACAATGAGCAGTTCTTC.

The gene calls are TRBV6-5 and TRBJ2-5; D ambiguous. The CDR3 is 18 residues long. Germline lookup yields CDR1 MNHEY and CDR2 SVGAGI. Trimming removed 6 bases from V and 5 bases from J, with 28 bases in between. The CDR3 coding sequence is TGTGCCAGCAGGCCCTACTCCCATTCGGCCGCTGTCCTGGAGACCCAGTACTTC. It codes for CASRPYSHSAAVLETQYF.

This clonotype was recorded many times. The chain uses TRBV6-2 or TRBV6-3 and TRBJ1-1; D unresolved. Trimming cost V 3 bases and J 6 bases, with 5 bases left between them. The CDR3 sequence is 11 residues long. Per the germline V gene, CDR1 is MNHEY and CDR2 is SVGEGT. CDR3 loop: CASSYKAEAFF. The CDR3 DNA follows: TGTGCCAGCAGTTATAAAGCTGAAGCTTTCTTT.

There are many counts of this clonotype. The chain uses TRBV6-4 and TRBJ1-5; the D gene is possibly TRBD1 (5 bases). This CDR3 is built from 14 residues. V lost 7 bases and J lost 11, with 21 bases in between. The germline V gene encodes CDR1 MRHNA and CDR2 SNTAGT. Here the CDR3 DNA reads TGTGCCAGCAAGCCGGGACCGTTATTGACAGCCCAGCATTTT. It translates to CASKPGPLLTAQHF.

This clonotype was detected only a few times. This chain uses TRBV7-9 with TRBJ2-5; D may correspond to TRBD1 or TRBD2 (6 bases each). This CDR3 spans 15 amino acids. Trimming stripped 5 bases from V and 4 bases from J, with 17 bases between. Germline CDR1 SEHNR, CDR2 FQNEAQ (reference sequence). Here the CDR3 reads CASSPVVGGTETQYF. The CDR3 DNA sequence: TGTGCCAGCAGCCCTGTTGTGGGGGGCACAGAGACCCAGTACTTC.

This clonotype was counted between two and nine times. V usage is TRBV18 and J usage is TRBJ1-2; 9 nucleotides align to TRBD1. Germline V gene lookup returns CDR1 KGHSH and CDR2 LQKENI. The CDR3 is 15 amino acids. V was clipped by 6 bases and J by 3 bases; unmatched bases: 8. This chain's CDR3 is CASSQTGGRDYGYTF. Here the CDR3 DNA reads TGTGCCAGCTCCCAAACAGGGGGCCGCGACTATGGCTACACCTTC.

This clonotype was detected a few times. This rearrangement joins TRBV9 to TRBJ2-3; D call uncertain. V was shortened by 0 bases and J by 15 bases, with 2 bases between the two germline ends. This CDR3 is built from 8 residues. The germline V gene encodes CDR1 SGDLS and CDR2 YYNGEE. CDR3 in DNA: TGTGCCAGCAGCGTAGTCTATTTT. This gives the protein CASSVVYF.

This chain links TRBV28 with TRBJ1-1; D unclear. Germline values: CDR1 MDHEN, CDR2 SYDVKM. Trimming took off 5 bases at V and 7 bases at J, with 11 bases between the two ends. The CDR3 length is 12 residues. CDR3 in DNA: TGTGCCAGCAGTCACCGGACGGTTGAAGCTTTCTTT. The encoded protein is CASSHRTVEAFF.

This sequence joins TRBV10-3 and TRBJ2-3; D is undetermined. CDR1 and CDR2 (germline): ENHRY, SYGVKD. The CDR3 consists of 14 residues. V was clipped by 6 bases and J by 3 bases, with 13 bases between them. Written as DNA, the CDR3 is TGTGCCATCAGCCTCGACCTAATTACAGATACGCAGTATTTT. Translation gives CAISLDLITDTQYF.

The chain uses TRBV20-1 and TRBJ2-3; D uncertain. The CDR3 runs to 11 residues. Trimming stripped 6 bases from V and 5 bases from J, with 9 bases between. Germline CDR1 DFQATT, CDR2 SNEGSKA (reference sequence). CDR3 residues: CSARPQDTQYF. CDR3 DNA: TGCAGTGCCCGACCCCAAGATACGCAGTATTTT.

This clonotype has at least ten counts. The chain uses TRBV29-1 and TRBJ1-1, with 7 bases identical to TRBD1. Germline V gene data show CDR1 as SQVTM and CDR2 as ANQGSEA. This CDR3 contains 14 residues. V trimming: 3 bases; J trimming: 0 bases; junction bases outside the gene matches: 4. The CDR3 reads CSVDPTGVNTEAFF. DNA for the CDR3: TGCAGCGTTGACCCTACAGGGGTGAACACTGAAGCTTTCTTT.

In its sample, this clonotype was seen many times. The V call is TRBV29-1, the J call TRBJ2-1; TRBD1 might be the D (6 bases). V dropped 6 bases and J dropped 7 bases, with 10 bases sitting between them. The germline V gene encodes CDR1 SQVTM and CDR2 ANQGSEA. The CDR3 is 11 residues long. The CDR3: CSVFRGNEQFF. The CDR3 DNA follows: TGCAGCGTGTTCAGGGGAAATGAGCAGTTCTTC.

This clonotype was counted at least ten times. The chain carries TRBV7-6 and TRBJ2-5, with D possibly matching TRBD2 (6 bases). The germline gives CDR1 SGHVS, CDR2 FNYEAQ. The CDR3 extends over 14 amino acids. Trimming pared 4 bases from V and 2 bases from J, leaving 11 bases between. For the CDR3, the DNA is TGTGCCAGCAGCTCCCAGGGACTGCAAGAGACCCAGTACTTC. It specifies CASSSQGLQETQYF. The full variable domain, with the rest looked up from reference TRBV7-6 and TRBJ2-5, is GAGVSQSPRYKVTKRGQDVALRCDPISGHVSLYWYRQALGQGPEFLTYFNYEAQQDKSGLPNDRFSAERPEGSISTLTIQRTEQRDSAMYRCASSSQGLQETQYFGPGTRLLVL.

CDR3 sequence reads: CASSGVYTGELFF. The CDR3 DNA reads TGCGCCAGCAGCGGGGTGTACACCGGGGAGCTGTTTTTT. The chain is built from TRBV5-1 and TRBJ2-2; D unclear. The CDR3 extends over 13 amino acids. V gave up 4 bases and J gave up 3 bases, with 7 bases separating them. Germline-derived CDR1 and CDR2 are SGHRS and YFSETQ.

This clonotype was detected only a few times. The V and J genes are TRBV15 and TRBJ1-4; TRBD1 matches 7 bases. The CDR3 runs 14 residues. Germline CDR1 LNHNV, CDR2 YYDKDF (reference sequence). V shed 7 bases and J 5 bases; nucleotides not matched to a gene: 7. The CDR3 loop is CATTPGQQNEKLFF. For the CDR3, the DNA is TGTGCCACCACCCCGGGACAGCAAAATGAAAAACTGTTTTTT. The full variable domain, its missing parts supplied by reference TRBV15 and TRBJ1-4, is DAMVIQNPRYQVTQFGKPVTLSCSQTLNHNVMYWYQQKSSQAPKLLFHYYDKDFNNEADTPDNFQSRRPNTSFCFLDIRSPGLGDTAMYLCATTPGQQNEKLFFGSGTQLSVL.

This clonotype was seen repeatedly, ten times or more. This chain uses TRBV12-5 with TRBJ1-5, with 7 positions matching TRBD1. Germline assignment: CDR1 LGHNT and CDR2 FRNRAP. This CDR3 has 13 amino acids. J gave up 7 bases and V 7 bases, and 7 bases lay outside the gene matches. This CDR3 is CASARDRDQPQHF. The DNA for the CDR3 is TGTGCTAGTGCCCGAGACAGGGACCAGCCCCAGCATTTT.

This clonotype has ten or more counts. The chain recombines TRBV6-2 or TRBV6-3 with TRBJ1-1; the D gene is possibly TRBD1 (5 bases). Germline assignment: CDR1 MNHEY and CDR2 SVGEGT. Trimming stripped 2 bases from V and 5 bases from J, with 21 bases between. This CDR3 has 17 residues. DNA of the CDR3: TGTGCCAGCAGTTACATATCCTTTGGGGCAGGGACGACTGAAGCTTTCTTT. This encodes CASSYISFGAGTTEAFF.

At least ten counts were recorded for this clonotype. The gene calls are TRBV20-1 and TRBJ1-4, with D tentatively TRBD1 (6 bases). Trimming stripped 5 bases from V and 0 bases from J, with 10 bases between. Germline lookup yields CDR1 DFQATT and CDR2 SNEGSKA (reference sequence). The CDR3 spans 14 residues. CDR3 amino acids: CSAQTGPTNEKLFF. The CDR3 region has the DNA TGCAGTGCTCAGACAGGCCCAACTAATGAAAAACTGTTTTTT.